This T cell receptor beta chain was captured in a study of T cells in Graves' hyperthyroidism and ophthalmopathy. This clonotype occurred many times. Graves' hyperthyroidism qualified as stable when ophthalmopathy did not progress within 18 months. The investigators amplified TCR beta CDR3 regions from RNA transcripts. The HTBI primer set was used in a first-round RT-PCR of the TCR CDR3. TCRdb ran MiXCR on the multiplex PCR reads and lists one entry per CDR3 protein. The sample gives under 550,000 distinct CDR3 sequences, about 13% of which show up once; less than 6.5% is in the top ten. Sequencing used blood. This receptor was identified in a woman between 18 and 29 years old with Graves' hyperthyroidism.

CDR3 nucleotides: TGCAGTGCTCGGACTAGCGGGAGTTACGAGCAGTACTTC. Translated: CSARTSGSYEQYF. The chain recombines TRBV20-1 with TRBJ2-7; 13 bases match TRBD2. This CDR3 contains 13 residues. The germline gives CDR1 DFQATT, CDR2 SNEGSKA (reference sequence). The ends lost 5 bases at V and 4 bases at J; junction bases unmatched: 2.